Listed here are 20 T cell receptor beta chains from one sample, sequenced in a study of blood T cell repertoires in COVID-19. Some clones are missing from TCRdb's copy, which holds only in-frame ones; the method was immunoSEQ multiplex PCR. Among approximately 120,000 clones, 55% to 75% were seen once, and the ten largest hold 2% to 2.5%. Sequenced sample: peripheral blood. The receptor source for this set is a woman in her 70s with acute or convalescent COVID-19.

The table lists this clone with a count of one. The genes are TRBV28 and TRBJ1-4; TRBD1 matches at 9 bases. V trimming: 6 bases; J trimming: 8 bases; junction bases outside the gene matches: 7. CDR1 is MDHEN, CDR2 SYDVKM, per germline. The CDR3 loop spans 14 amino acids. The CDR3 DNA reads TGTGCCAGCAGGCTACAGGGGGCTAGAGAAAAACTGTTTTTT. This gives the protein CASRLQGAREKLFF.

J is TRBJ2-7 and V is TRBV10-3; TRBD2 is a possible D gene (5 bases). The CDR3 extends over 17 amino acids. V lost 4 bases and J 1 base, leaving 20 bases between the germline ends. CDR1 and CDR2 from the germline V gene are ENHRY and SYGVKD. CDR3: CAISGVAEARSSYEQYF. CDR3 in DNA: TGTGCCATCAGTGGCGTGGCGGAGGCCAGAAGTTCCTACGAGCAGTACTTC.

This clone was seen only once. J is TRBJ2-2 and V is TRBV9, with no clear D. The V end was cut by 0 bases, the J end by 0 bases, with 3 bases between. CDR3 length: 14 residues. CDR1 SGDLS and CDR2 YYNGEE come from the germline V gene. The CDR3 is CASSVAPNTGELFF. In DNA, the CDR3 is TGTGCCAGCAGCGTAGCTCCGAACACCGGGGAGCTGTTTTTT. The variable domain in full, with the rest retrieved from reference TRBV9 and TRBJ2-2, is DSGVTQTPKHLITATGQRVTLRCSPRSGDLSVYWYQQSLDQGLQFLIQYYNGEERAKGNILERFSAQQFPDLHSELNLSSLELGDSALYFCASSVAPNTGELFFGEGSRLTVL.

The V and J genes are TRBV7-8 and TRBJ2-1; D is perhaps TRBD2 (6 bases). The V gene's germline CDR1 is SGHVS and CDR2 FQNEAQ. This CDR3 is built from 16 residues. The V end lost 8 bases, the J end lost 12 bases, and 29 bases lay between the germline ends. The CDR3 DNA reads TGTGCCAGCTCCGAACCACCGGGACTGAATACTCGGCCGCAGTTCTTC. This codes for CASSEPPGLNTRPQFF. Combining the CDR3 with reference TRBV7-8 and TRBJ2-1 gives the whole variable domain GAGVSQSPRYKVAKRGQDVALRCDPISGHVSLFWYQQALGQGPEFLTYFQNEAQLDKSGLPSDRFFAERPEGSVSTLKIQRTQQEDSAVYLCASSEPPGLNTRPQFFGPGTRLTVL.

V is TRBV14 and J is TRBJ1-1, with a possible D match to TRBD1 (5 bases). Germline CDR1 reads SGHDN; CDR2 reads FVKESK. Trimming removed 3 bases at V and 0 bases at J, with 11 bases between. This CDR3 has 15 amino acids. The CDR3 is CASSQTRVLNTEAFF. The CDR3 DNA follows: TGTGCCAGCAGCCAGACCAGGGTCCTGAACACTGAAGCTTTCTTT. Full variable domain (missing parts from reference TRBV14 and TRBJ1-1): EAGVTQFPSHSVIEKGQTVTLRCDPISGHDNLYWYRRVMGKEIKFLLHFVKESKQDESGMPNNRFLAERTGGTYSTLKVQPAELEDSGVYFCASSQTRVLNTEAFFGQGTRLTVV.

The V and J genes are TRBV2 and TRBJ1-2, with unresolved D. This CDR3 is built from 13 residues. The V gene's germline CDR1 is SNHLY and CDR2 FYNNEI. Trimming took 4 bases from V and 5 from J, leaving 11 bases between them. As DNA, the CDR3 is TGTGCCAGCAGTGGCGCAGCTAGATATGGCTACACCTTC. Translated: CASSGAARYGYTF.

The sample holds one count of this clone. The V call is TRBV12-2, the J call TRBJ1-6; the table names TRBD1, a call not compared with the DNA. TRBV12-2 is designated a pseudogene. The length of the CDR3 is 17 residues. CDR3 nucleotides: TGTGCAAGTCGCCCCCGTCCGACAGGGGATGGCAATTCACCCCTCCACTTT. Residues: CASRPRPTGDGNSPLHF.

The V and J genes are TRBV5-4 and TRBJ1-2, with no clear D. The V and J ends lost 4 bases and 2 bases respectively, with 12 bases between them. CDR1 is SGHNT and CDR2 is YYREEE in the germline V gene (reference sequence). The CDR3 loop spans 14 amino acids. For the CDR3, the DNA is TGTGCCAGCAGCCCTATTCAGGTCAACTATGGCTACACCTTC. The encoded protein is CASSPIQVNYGYTF.

Comments on this clone: This CDR3 is also generated by other DNA sequences in the sample. The chain carries TRBV9 and TRBJ1-2; tentatively, D is TRBD1 (5 bases). Trimming left V 2 bases short and J 4 bases short, with 12 bases between. The CDR3 length is 14 residues. Germline assignment: CDR1 SGDLS and CDR2 YYNGEE. CDR3 loop: CASSVEGFGYGYTF. The CDR3 DNA reads as TGTGCCAGCAGCGTGGAGGGGTTCGGCTATGGCTACACCTTC.

This clone was seen a few times. The rearrangement links TRBV4-3 to TRBJ2-3, with 7 bases lining up with TRBD2. V gave up 0 bases and J gave up 6 bases; unmatched junction bases: 3. The CDR3 is 14 residues long. CDR1 LGHNA and CDR2 YSLEER come from the germline V gene. CDR3 bases: TGCGCCAGCAGCCAAGACGGGGGGAAGGATACGCAGTATTTT. Protein product: CASSQDGGKDTQYF.

The chain links TRBV18 to TRBJ2-3; 9 bases agree with TRBD1. CDR3 length: 16 residues. V gave up 0 bases and J gave up 4 bases; unmatched junction bases: 5. Germline V CDR1 and CDR2: KGHSH, LQKENI. The CDR3 here is CASSPPGQGKADTQYF. CDR3 DNA: TGTGCCAGCTCACCACCGGGACAGGGAAAAGCAGATACGCAGTATTTT.

This chain joins TRBV4-2 and TRBJ2-7; D not certain. This CDR3 has 13 amino acids. V lost 0 bases, J lost 3 bases, and 6 bases lay in between. The germline V gene has CDR1 LGHNA and CDR2 YNFKEQ. DNA for the CDR3: TGTGCCAGCAGCCAAGATATCGGCTACGAGCAGTACTTC. It encodes CASSQDIGYEQYF.

The rearrangement links TRBV15 to TRBJ1-1; TRBD1 matches at 10 bases. Looked up from germline, CDR1 is LNHNV and CDR2 is YYDKDF (reference sequence). CDR3 length equals 14 residues. V gave up 0 bases and J gave up 11 bases; unmatched junction bases: 6. CDR3 sequence reads: CATSRDIGTGDAFF. CDR3 sequence (DNA): TGTGCCACCAGCAGAGATATTGGGACAGGGGATGCTTTCTTT. Complete variable domain (other parts from reference TRBV15 and TRBJ1-1): DAMVIQNPRYQVTQFGKPVTLSCSQTLNHNVMYWYQQKSSQAPKLLFHYYDKDFNNEADTPDNFQSRRPNTSFCFLDIRSPGLGDTAMYLCATSRDIGTGDAFFGQGTRLTVV.

The chain combines TRBV6-5 with TRBJ2-7, with D tentatively TRBD1 (6 bases). The germline V gene has CDR1 MNHEY and CDR2 SVGAGI. Trimming stripped 5 bases from V and 1 base from J, with 15 bases between. This CDR3 spans 15 amino acids. The CDR3 sequence is CASSRDTLISYEQYF. The CDR3 nucleotides are TGTGCCAGCAGTAGGGACACCCTTATTTCCTACGAGCAGTACTTC.

The chain links TRBV7-2 to TRBJ2-1, with TRBD2 matching over 11 bases. The CDR3 sequence is 16 residues long. Germline assignment: CDR1 SGHTA and CDR2 FQGNSA. Unmatched junction bases numbered 4, after V lost 0 bases and J lost 6 bases. CDR3 DNA sequence: TGTGCCAGCAGCTTAGCTAGCGGGAGGGCCTTCAATGAGCAGTTCTTC. Amino acid sequence: CASSLASGRAFNEQFF. Drawing the rest from reference TRBV7-2 and TRBJ2-1, the complete variable domain is GAGVSQSPSNKVTEKGKDVELRCDPISGHTALYWYRQSLGQGLEFLIYFQGNSAPDKSGLPSDRFSAERTGGSVSTLTIQRTQQEDSAVYLCASSLASGRAFNEQFFGPGTRLTVL.

The CDR3, as DNA: TGTGCCAGCAGCGCCGGGACAGGGGTGTCTGGGGCCAACGTCCTGACTTTC. Translated: CASSAGTGVSGANVLTF. The chain is built from TRBV5-6 and TRBJ2-6; 10 bases align to TRBD1. The trim removed 4 bases at V and 1 base at J, leaving 5 bases unmatched. From germline, CDR1 is SGHDT and CDR2 YYEEEE. The CDR3 length is 17 residues.

This clone was seen just once. The rearrangement joins TRBV4-2 to TRBJ1-4, with 8 bases aligning to TRBD1. CDR1 is LGHNA, CDR2 YNFKEQ, per germline. This CDR3 has 16 amino acids. The ends lost 4 bases at V and 4 bases at J; junction bases unmatched: 8. Here the CDR3 reads CASSPNPQGVNEKLFF. The CDR3, as DNA: TGTGCCAGCAGCCCAAATCCACAGGGGGTTAATGAAAAACTGTTTTTT.

There are many counts of this clone. The rearrangement joins TRBV28 to TRBJ2-2; no firm D call. CDR1 and CDR2 (germline): MDHEN, SYDVKM. V was clipped by 6 bases and J by 7 bases, with 9 bases between them. This CDR3 region has 12 residues. The CDR3 DNA follows: TGTGCCAGCAGGCGGAGTCGCGGGGAGCTGTTTTTT. Translation gives CASRRSRGELFF.

The rearrangement uses TRBV5-1 and TRBJ2-3; 11 bases fit TRBD2. This CDR3 contains 15 residues. The V segment lost 1 base and the J segment 4 bases; nucleotides outside the gene matches: 2. Germline values: CDR1 SGHRS, CDR2 YFSETQ. The CDR3 is CASSLKLAGADTQYF. CDR3 coding DNA: TGCGCCAGCAGCTTGAAACTAGCGGGAGCAGATACGCAGTATTTT.

The V and J genes are TRBV19 and TRBJ1-2; D perhaps matches TRBD1 (5 bases). The CDR3 is 13 amino acids. Germline V lookup: CDR1 LNHDA, CDR2 SQIVND (reference sequence). The V and J ends lost 7 bases and 5 bases respectively, with 14 bases between them. CDR3 sequence: CASNNQGWYGYTF. CDR3 in DNA: TGTGCCAGTAACAATCAGGGTTGGTATGGCTACACCTTC. Full variable domain (rest looked up from reference TRBV19 and TRBJ1-2): DGGITQSPKYLFRKEGQNVTLSCEQNLNHDAMYWYRQDPGQGLRLIYYSQIVNDFQKGDIAEGYSVSREKKESFPLTVTSAQKNPTAFYLCASNNQGWYGYTFGSGTRLTVV.